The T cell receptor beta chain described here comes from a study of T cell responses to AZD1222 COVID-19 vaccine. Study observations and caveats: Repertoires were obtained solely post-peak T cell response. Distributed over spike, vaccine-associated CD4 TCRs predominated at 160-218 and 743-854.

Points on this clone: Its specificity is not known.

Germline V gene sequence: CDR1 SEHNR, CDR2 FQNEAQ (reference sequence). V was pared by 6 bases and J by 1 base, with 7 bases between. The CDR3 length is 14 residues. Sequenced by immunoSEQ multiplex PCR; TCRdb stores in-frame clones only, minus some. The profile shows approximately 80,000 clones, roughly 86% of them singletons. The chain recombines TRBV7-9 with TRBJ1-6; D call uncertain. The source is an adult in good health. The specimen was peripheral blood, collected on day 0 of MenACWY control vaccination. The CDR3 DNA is TGTGCCAGCAGAGAAGAATCCTATAATTCACCCCTCCACTTT. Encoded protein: CASREESYNSPLHF.